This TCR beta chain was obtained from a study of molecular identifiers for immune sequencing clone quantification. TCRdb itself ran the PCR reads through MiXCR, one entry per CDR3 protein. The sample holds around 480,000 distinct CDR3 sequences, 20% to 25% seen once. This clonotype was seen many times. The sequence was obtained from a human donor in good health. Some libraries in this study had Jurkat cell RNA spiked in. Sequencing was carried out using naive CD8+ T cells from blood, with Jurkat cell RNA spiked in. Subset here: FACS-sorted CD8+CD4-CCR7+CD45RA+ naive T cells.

CDR3 nucleotide sequence: TGTGCCAGCAGTGCGGCCGAGGTCTTGATGAACACTGAAGCTTTCTTT. It codes for CASSAAEVLMNTEAFF. The chain employs TRBV28 and TRBJ1-1; D ambiguous. V was clipped by 5 bases and J by 0 bases, with 16 bases between them. The length of the CDR3 is 16 residues. The germline V gene has CDR1 MDHEN and CDR2 SYDVKM.